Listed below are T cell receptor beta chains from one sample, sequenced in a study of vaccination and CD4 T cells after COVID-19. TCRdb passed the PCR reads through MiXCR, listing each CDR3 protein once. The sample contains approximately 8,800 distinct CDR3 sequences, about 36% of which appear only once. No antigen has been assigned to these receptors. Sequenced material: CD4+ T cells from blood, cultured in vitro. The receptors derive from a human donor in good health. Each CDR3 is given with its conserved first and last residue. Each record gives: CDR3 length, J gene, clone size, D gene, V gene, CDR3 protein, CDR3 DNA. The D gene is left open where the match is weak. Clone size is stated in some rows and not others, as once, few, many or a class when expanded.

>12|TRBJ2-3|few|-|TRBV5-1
CASSLPSDTQYF
TGCGCCAGCAGCTTGCCCTCAGATACGCAGTATTTT
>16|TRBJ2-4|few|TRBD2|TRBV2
CASRGTGREGKNIQYF
TGTGCCAGCCGGGGAACGGGACGGGAGGGCAAAAACATTCAGTACTTC
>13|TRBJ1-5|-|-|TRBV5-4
CASSRGGGEPQHF
TGTGCCAGCAGCCGGGGAGGAGGCGAGCCCCAGCATTTT
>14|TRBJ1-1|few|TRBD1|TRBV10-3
CAIQTGTGAREAFF
TGTGCCATCCAAACCGGGACAGGAGCTAGAGAAGCTTTCTTT
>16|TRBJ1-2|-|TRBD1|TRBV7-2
CASSWGWDRANYGYTF
TGTGCCAGCAGCTGGGGATGGGACAGGGCTAACTATGGCTACACCTTC
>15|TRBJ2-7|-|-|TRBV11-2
CASSLDRLGHYEQYF
TGTGCCAGCAGCTTAGATCGGCTCGGTCACTACGAGCAGTACTTC
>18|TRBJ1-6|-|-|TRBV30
CAWSVLGGQSSYNSPLHF
TGTGCCTGGAGTGTACTGGGGGGCCAAAGCTCCTATAATTCACCCCTCCACTTT
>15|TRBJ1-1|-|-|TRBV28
CASSFKSYRNTEAFF
TGTGCCAGCAGTTTTAAATCGTACAGGAACACTGAAGCTTTCTTT
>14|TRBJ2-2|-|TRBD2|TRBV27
CASSQAGVIGELFF
TGTGCCAGCAGCCAAGCGGGAGTGATCGGGGAGCTGTTTTTT
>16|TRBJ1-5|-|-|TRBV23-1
CASSQSPQGSNQPQHF
TGCGCCAGCAGTCAATCGCCTCAGGGGAGCAATCAGCCCCAGCATTTT
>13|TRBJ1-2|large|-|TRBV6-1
CASSEGPQYGYTF
TGTGCCAGCAGTGAAGGGCCGCAATATGGCTACACCTTC
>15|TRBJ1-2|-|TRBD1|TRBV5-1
CASSLVTGGDYGYTF
TGCGCCAGCAGCTTGGTAACAGGGGGCGACTATGGCTACACCTTC
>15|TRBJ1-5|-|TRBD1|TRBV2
CASSSGTVINQPQHF
TGTGCCAGCAGCTCCGGGACAGTGATAAATCAGCCCCAGCATTTT
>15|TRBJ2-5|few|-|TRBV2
CASSRDGPMGETQYF
TGTGCCAGCAGTCGGGACGGACCCATGGGGGAGACCCAGTACTTC
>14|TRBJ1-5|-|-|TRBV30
CAWSVQGYNQPQHF
TGTGCCTGGAGTGTACAAGGGTACAATCAGCCCCAGCATTTT
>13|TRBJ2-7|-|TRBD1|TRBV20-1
CSATGTGHPEQYF
TGCAGTGCGACCGGGACAGGGCATCCCGAGCAGTACTTC
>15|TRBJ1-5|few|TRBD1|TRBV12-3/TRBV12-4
CASSRTGDSNQPQHF
TGTGCCAGCAGTCGCACAGGGGACAGCAATCAGCCCCAGCATTTT
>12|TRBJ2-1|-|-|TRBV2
CASSDENNEQFF
TGTGCCAGCAGCGACGAGAACAATGAGCAGTTCTTC
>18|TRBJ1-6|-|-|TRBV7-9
CASSLADWGARGYSPLHF
TGTGCCAGCAGCTTAGCGGACTGGGGGGCTAGGGGTTATTCACCCCTCCACTTT
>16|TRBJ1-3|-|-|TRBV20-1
CSAPSFSRGSGNTIYF
TGCAGTGCCCCTAGCTTCAGTAGGGGCTCTGGAAACACCATATATTTT
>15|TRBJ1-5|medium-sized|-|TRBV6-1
CASSGTGNSNQPQHF
TGTGCCAGCAGTGGGACGGGTAATAGCAATCAGCCCCAGCATTTT
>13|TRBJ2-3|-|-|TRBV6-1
CASEWTGADTQYF
TGTGCCAGCGAATGGACTGGGGCAGATACGCAGTATTTT
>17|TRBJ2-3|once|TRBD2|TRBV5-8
CASPTNLLAGRTDTQYF
TGTGCCAGCCCTACAAACCTTCTAGCGGGGCGCACAGATACGCAGTATTTT
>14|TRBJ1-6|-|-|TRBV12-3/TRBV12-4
CASSLARRASPLHF
TGTGCCAGCAGTTTAGCCCGGAGGGCTTCACCCCTCCACTTT
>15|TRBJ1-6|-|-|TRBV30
CAWTAPWGVDSPLHF
TGTGCCTGGACTGCCCCGTGGGGAGTTGACTCACCCCTCCACTTT
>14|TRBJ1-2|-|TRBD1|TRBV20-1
CSAGDREANYGYTF
TGCAGTGCTGGGGACAGGGAGGCGAACTATGGCTACACCTTC
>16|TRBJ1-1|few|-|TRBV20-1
CSARVTFREGETEAFF
TGCAGTGCTAGAGTCACTTTCAGAGAAGGAGAGACTGAAGCTTTCTTT
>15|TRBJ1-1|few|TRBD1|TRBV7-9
CASRAKDRLGTEAFF
TGTGCCAGCAGGGCCAAGGACAGGCTAGGCACTGAAGCTTTCTTT
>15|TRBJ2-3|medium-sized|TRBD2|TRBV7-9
CASSTAGGPTDTQYF
TGTGCCAGCAGTACTGCGGGGGGGCCTACAGATACGCAGTATTTT
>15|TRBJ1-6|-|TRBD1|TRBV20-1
CSARDRGLLDSPLHF
TGCAGTGCTCGGGACAGGGGGTTATTGGATTCACCCCTCCACTTT
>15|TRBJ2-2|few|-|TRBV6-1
CASREHLTNTGELFF
TGTGCCAGCAGAGAACACTTAACGAACACCGGGGAGCTGTTTTTT
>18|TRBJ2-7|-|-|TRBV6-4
CASSDRLGGGTGSYEQYF
TGTGCCAGCAGTGACAGACTAGGCGGGGGGACAGGGTCCTACGAGCAGTACTTC
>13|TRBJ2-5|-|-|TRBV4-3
CASSQDPSGTQYF
TGCGCCAGCAGCCAGGACCCATCCGGGACCCAGTACTTC
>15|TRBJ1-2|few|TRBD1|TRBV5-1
CASSGGGGQGFGYTF
TGCGCCAGCAGCGGAGGGGGGGGACAGGGGTTCGGCTACACCTTC
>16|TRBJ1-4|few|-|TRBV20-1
CSARQESLTTNEKLFF
TGCAGTGCCAGACAGGAGTCACTAACAACTAATGAAAAACTGTTTTTT
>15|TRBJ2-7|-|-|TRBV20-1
CSARLSRGSSYEQYF
TGCAGTGCTAGGCTCAGTAGGGGTAGCTCCTACGAGCAGTACTTC
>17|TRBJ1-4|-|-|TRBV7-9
CASSLDTRGRKIEKLFF
TGTGCCAGCAGCTTAGATACGAGGGGCAGGAAGATTGAAAAACTGTTTTTT
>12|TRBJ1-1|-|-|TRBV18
CASSPLLVEAFF
TGTGCCAGCTCACCACTCCTGGTTGAAGCTTTCTTT
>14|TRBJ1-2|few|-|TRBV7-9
CASSSRVGDYGYTF
TGTGCCAGCAGCTCCCGAGTTGGGGACTATGGCTACACCTTC
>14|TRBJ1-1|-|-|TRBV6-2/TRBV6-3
CASSYGQANTEAFF
TGTGCCAGCAGTTACGGTCAGGCTAACACTGAAGCTTTCTTT
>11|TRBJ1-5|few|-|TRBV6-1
CASTAVGPQHF
TGTGCCAGCACCGCCGTCGGGCCCCAGCATTTT
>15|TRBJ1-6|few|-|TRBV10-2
CASSFQGRGDSPLHF
TGCGCCAGCAGTTTCCAGGGCAGGGGTGATTCACCCCTCCACTTT
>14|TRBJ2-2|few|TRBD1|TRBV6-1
CASSVTGGTGELFF
TGTGCCAGCAGTGTGACAGGGGGCACCGGGGAGCTGTTTTTT
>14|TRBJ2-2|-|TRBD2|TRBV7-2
CASSIAGGTGELFF
TGTGCCAGCAGCATAGCGGGGGGCACCGGGGAGCTGTTTTTT
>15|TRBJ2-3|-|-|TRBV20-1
CSATRRLSSTDTQYF
TGCAGTGCCACCCGCCGGCTCTCTAGCACAGATACGCAGTATTTT
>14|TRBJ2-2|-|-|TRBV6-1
CASSTGTSLGELFF
TGTGCCAGCAGTACCGGGACTTCCCTGGGGGAGCTGTTTTTT